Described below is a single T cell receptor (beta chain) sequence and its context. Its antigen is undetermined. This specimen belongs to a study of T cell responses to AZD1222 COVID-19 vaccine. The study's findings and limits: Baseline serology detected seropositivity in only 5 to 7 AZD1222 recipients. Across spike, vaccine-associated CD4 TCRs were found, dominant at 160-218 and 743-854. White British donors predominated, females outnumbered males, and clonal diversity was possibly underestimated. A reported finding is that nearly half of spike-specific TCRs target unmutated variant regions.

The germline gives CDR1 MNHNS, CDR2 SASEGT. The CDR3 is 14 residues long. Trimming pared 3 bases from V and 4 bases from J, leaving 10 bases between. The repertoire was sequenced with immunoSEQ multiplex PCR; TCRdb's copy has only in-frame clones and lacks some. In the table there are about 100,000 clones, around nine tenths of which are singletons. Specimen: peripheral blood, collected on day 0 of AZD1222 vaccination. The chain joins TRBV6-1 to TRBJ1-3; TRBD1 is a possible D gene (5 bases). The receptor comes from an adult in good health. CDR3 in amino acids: CASSEGPDGNTIYF. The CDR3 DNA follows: TGTGCCAGCAGTGAGGGGCCTGACGGAAACACCATATATTTT.